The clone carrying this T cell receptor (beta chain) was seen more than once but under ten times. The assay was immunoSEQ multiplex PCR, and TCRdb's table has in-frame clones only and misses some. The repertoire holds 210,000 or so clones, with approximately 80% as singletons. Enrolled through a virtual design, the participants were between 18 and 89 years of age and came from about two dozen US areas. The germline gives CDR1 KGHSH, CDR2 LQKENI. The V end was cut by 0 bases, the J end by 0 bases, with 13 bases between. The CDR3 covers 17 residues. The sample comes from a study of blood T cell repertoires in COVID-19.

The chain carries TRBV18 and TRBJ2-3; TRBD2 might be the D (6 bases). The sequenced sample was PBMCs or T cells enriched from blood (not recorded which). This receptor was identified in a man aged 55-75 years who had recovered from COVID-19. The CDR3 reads CASSPPSGTPSTDTQYF. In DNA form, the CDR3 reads TGTGCCAGCTCACCACCGTCTGGGACTCCGAGCACAGATACGCAGTATTTT.